The 13 T cell receptor beta chains below come from one sample, sequenced in a study of beta chain features in type 1 diabetes. The sequenced template was cDNA made from the entire isolated RNA. Data came from immunoSEQ multiplex PCR; TCRdb stores just in-frame clones and leaves some out. The sample has about 210,000 clones; roughly a tenth are singletons. Material: central memory CD4+ T cells from blood. These receptors all come from a man younger than 35 in good health.

The chain recombines TRBV19 with TRBJ2-1; D possibly matches TRBD1 or TRBD2 (5 bases each). This CDR3 has 14 residues. Looked up from germline, CDR1 is LNHDA and CDR2 is SQIVND (reference sequence). CDR3 sequence: CAGDRTASYNEQFF. CDR3 DNA: TGTGCGGGGGACCGAACGGCGTCCTACAATGAGCAGTTCTTC. The whole variable domain, filled in from reference TRBV19 and TRBJ2-1, reads DGGITQSPKYLFRKEGQNVTLSCEQNLNHDAMYWYRQDPGQGLRLIYYSQIVNDFQKGDIAEGYSVSREKKESFPLTVTSAQKNPTAFYLCAGDRTASYNEQFFGPGTRLTVL.

This clone has just a few counts. Other nucleotide sequences in the sample specify the same CDR3. The chain joins TRBV6-5 to TRBJ2-1, with 11 bases aligning to TRBD2. Germline CDR1 and CDR2: MNHEY and SVGAGI. The CDR3 is made up of 14 amino acids. After removal of 8 bases from V and 2 bases from J, the junction contained 2 bases not matched to a gene. The CDR3 coding sequence is TGTGCCAGCCGGGGACTAGCGGCCTACAATGAGCAGTTCTTC. This sequence encodes CASRGLAAYNEQFF.

Ten or more counts support this clone. The genes are TRBV6-1 and TRBJ1-5; 8 bases are a match to TRBD1. There are 14 residues in the CDR3. J was trimmed by 6 bases and V by 6 bases; bases with no gene match: 7. CDR1 is MNHNS, CDR2 SASEGT, per germline. The CDR3 nucleotides read TGTGCCAGCAGCGCGGCAGGGGGCAGTCAGCCCCAGCATTTT. Its translation is CASSAAGGSQPQHF.

This clone was seen only a few times. The chain joins TRBV4-1 to TRBJ2-3; 9 bases align to TRBD2. The CDR3 runs 16 residues. CDR1 MGHRA and CDR2 YSYEKL come from the germline V gene. V shed 0 bases, J shed 3 bases, and the junction held 4 bases outside the gene matches. This CDR3 reads CASSQEASGDTDTQYF. The CDR3, as DNA: TGCGCCAGCAGCCAAGAAGCTAGCGGGGATACAGATACGCAGTATTTT.

The rearrangement uses TRBV5-1 and TRBJ2-3; D may be TRBD1 (5 bases). CDR3 length: 13 amino acids. The V end lost 2 bases, the J end lost 6 bases, and 10 bases lay between the germline ends. Germline-derived CDR1 and CDR2 are SGHRS and YFSETQ. For the CDR3, the DNA is TGCGCCAGCAGCTTACAGGCCCAGGATACGCAGTATTTT. It translates to CASSLQAQDTQYF. The whole variable domain, filled in from reference TRBV5-1 and TRBJ2-3, reads KAGVTQTPRYLIKTRGQQVTLSCSPISGHRSVSWYQQTPGQGLQFLFEYFSETQRNKGNFPGRFSGRQFSNSRSEMNVSTLELGDSALYLCASSLQAQDTQYFGPGTRLTVL.

This clone occurred a few times. CDR3 amino acids: CASAAGGEGTDTQYF. For the CDR3, the DNA is TGTGCCAGCGCCGCGGGAGGTGAAGGCACAGATACGCAGTATTTT. J is TRBJ2-3 and V is TRBV28, with TRBD2 matching over 8 bases. The germline V gene encodes CDR1 MDHEN and CDR2 SYDVKM. The CDR3 loop spans 15 amino acids. After removal of 8 bases from V and 1 base from J, the junction contained 8 bases not matched to a gene. Using reference TRBV28 and TRBJ2-3 for the parts outside the CDR3, the full variable domain is DVKVTQSSRYLVKRTGEKVFLECVQDMDHENMFWYRQDPGLGLRLIYFSYDVKMKEKGDIPEGYSVSREKKERFSLILESASTNQTSMYLCASAAGGEGTDTQYFGPGTRLTVL.

This clone was seen a few times. The J gene is TRBJ2-7, the V gene TRBV2; D call uncertain. Germline CDR1 SNHLY, CDR2 FYNNEI. There are 12 residues in the CDR3. With 5 bases removed from V and 2 bases from J, the gap between germline ends came to 7 bases. CDR3 sequence: CASSISTYEQYF. The DNA for the CDR3 is TGTGCCAGCAGTATTTCTACCTACGAGCAGTACTTC.

The gene calls are TRBV27 and TRBJ1-5; D call uncertain. CDR1 is MNHEY, CDR2 SMNVEV, per germline (reference sequence). V gave up 6 bases and J gave up 0 bases, with 9 bases separating them. The CDR3 has 14 amino acids. The CDR3 coding sequence is TGTGCCAGCAGCCTCGACGGTAGCAATCAGCCCCAGCATTTT. It specifies CASSLDGSNQPQHF.

The rearrangement links TRBV19 to TRBJ2-5, with a weak D call TRBD2 (5 bases). TRBJ2-7 matches the DNA end more closely, so the J call is doubtful. The CDR3 is 14 amino acids. Germline CDR1 and CDR2: LNHDA and SQIVND (reference sequence). The CDR3 DNA reads TGTGCCAGTAGTATAGGAGCGGAAGGCTACGAGCAGTACTTC. This sequence encodes CASSIGAEGYEQYF.

This clone was detected only a few times. The CDR3 here is CASRAGTSWVEQYF. Here the CDR3 DNA reads TGTGCCAGCAGAGCCGGGACTAGCTGGGTTGAGCAGTACTTC. The J gene is TRBJ2-7, the V gene TRBV6-5; 9 positions agree with TRBD2. J was trimmed by 7 bases and V by 6 bases; bases with no gene match: 10. The CDR3 sequence is 14 residues long. CDR1 and CDR2 (germline): MNHEY, SVGAGI.

The gene calls are TRBV28 and TRBJ2-2, with D possibly being TRBD2 (5 bases). Trimming took 10 bases from V and 13 from J, leaving 19 bases between them. Germline V CDR1 and CDR2: MDHEN, SYDVKM. This CDR3 contains 12 residues. CDR3 coding DNA: TGTGCCACTACTAAGGAGGCCCGGGCGCTGTTTTTT. This sequence encodes CATTKEARALFF.

The chain employs TRBV5-1 and TRBJ2-7; 7 positions agree with TRBD1. CDR1 is SGHRS and CDR2 is YFSETQ in the germline V gene. The CDR3 loop spans 14 amino acids. V trimming: 1 base; J trimming: 2 bases; junction bases outside the gene matches: 3. CDR3 coding DNA: TGCGCCAGCAGCTTGTCCACAGGGGCCTACGAGCAGTACTTC. Translation: CASSLSTGAYEQYF.

This clone has at least ten counts. The chain links TRBV25-1 to TRBJ2-3; no firm D call. CDR1 MGHDK and CDR2 SYGVNS come from the germline V gene. Between the trimmed V and J ends, which lost 3 bases and 10 bases, there was a span of 8 bases. The CDR3 runs to 11 residues. The CDR3 loop is CASSEWDAQYF. The CDR3 coding sequence is TGTGCCAGCAGTGAGTGGGATGCGCAGTATTTT.